These 15 T cell receptor beta chains came from one sample sequenced in a study of a mutant IDH1 vaccine in newly diagnosed glioma. The time point denotes: week 5, during vaccination. Doses of 300 ug of mutant IDH1 20-mer peptide were given with topical imiquimod. For these TCRs, the target antigens are not known. Produced via immunoSEQ multiplex PCR; TCRdb's table is partial and in-frame only. The table records approximately 57,000 clones, around 82% of them present only once. The sequencing used PBMCs, collected from a glioma patient whose treatment included an IDH1 peptide vaccine. Every receptor here comes from a woman aged 18-29 years with glioma. Some clones in this sample may be carry-over from other donors' samples.

There are a few counts of this clone. J is TRBJ2-2 and V is TRBV7-9; D remains ambiguous. This CDR3 comprises 13 residues. V shed 5 bases and J shed 5 bases, with 9 bases lying between them. Germline CDR1 SEHNR, CDR2 FQNEAQ (reference sequence). The CDR3 sequence is CASSPSGTGELFF. CDR3 in DNA: TGTGCCAGCAGCCCTAGTGGGACCGGGGAGCTGTTTTTT. The variable domain in full, completed from reference TRBV7-9 and TRBJ2-2, reads DTGVSQNPRHKITKRGQNVTFRCDPISEHNRLYWYRQTLGQGPEFLTYFQNEAQLEKSRLLSDRFSAERPKGSFSTLEIQRTEQGDSAMYLCASSPSGTGELFFGEGSRLTVL.

V and J are TRBV30 and TRBJ2-1, with D unresolved. This CDR3 has 12 amino acids. The V and J ends lost 0 bases and 7 bases respectively, with 7 bases between them. Germline values: CDR1 GTSNPN, CDR2 SVGIG (reference sequence). The CDR3 protein is CAWSVRGNEQFF. In DNA, the CDR3 is TGTGCCTGGAGTGTTCGTGGGAATGAGCAGTTCTTC.

This sequence joins TRBV6-6 and TRBJ1-1; D perhaps matches TRBD1 (6 bases). Trimming left V 6 bases short and J 8 bases short, with 13 bases between. The V gene's germline CDR1 is MNHNY and CDR2 SVGAGI (reference sequence). The CDR3 runs to 12 residues. CDR3 sequence (DNA): TGTGCCAGCAGCAGACAGGCTGGGGAAGCTTTCTTT. This codes for CASSRQAGEAFF.

The rearrangement joins TRBV5-1 to TRBJ2-7, with D perhaps given as TRBD1 or TRBD2 (6 bases each). This CDR3 region has 15 residues. Per germline, CDR1 SGHRS and CDR2 YFSETQ. V was cut by 3 bases and J by 6 bases, with 19 bases left in between. Here the CDR3 reads CASSYSGARDPEQYF. The CDR3 nucleotides are TGCGCCAGCAGCTATTCGGGGGCCAGGGACCCCGAGCAGTACTTC.

The J gene is TRBJ2-7, the V gene TRBV7-2; a weak D match, TRBD1 (5 bases). V lost 5 bases to trimming and J lost 6 bases, with 23 bases between them. CDR3 length: 16 amino acids. CDR1 and CDR2 (germline): SGHTA, FQGNSA. CDR3 coding DNA: TGTGCCAGCAGCAGCAGTCAGGGTACTCCTTGGGTCGAGCAGTACTTC. As protein: CASSSSQGTPWVEQYF.

This chain uses TRBV13 with TRBJ2-2; the D is unclear. Germline-derived CDR1 and CDR2 are PRHDT and FYEKMQ (reference sequence). The CDR3 is 14 amino acids. V was shortened by 0 bases and J by 6 bases, with 8 bases between the two germline ends. The CDR3 DNA reads TGTGCCAGCAGCTTAGGACAGTTGGCCGGGGAGCTGTTTTTT. Translation gives CASSLGQLAGELFF.

This chain links TRBV6-6 with TRBJ2-7, with D unresolved. There are 13 residues in the CDR3. Germline CDR1 MNHNY, CDR2 SVGAGI (reference sequence). Trimming stripped 2 bases from V and 3 bases from J, with 8 bases between. In DNA form, the CDR3 reads TGTGCCAGCAGTTACGTGACAATCTACGAGCAGTACTTC. This encodes CASSYVTIYEQYF.

The J gene is TRBJ1-2, the V gene TRBV5-1; 10 bases align to TRBD1. With V trimmed by 0 bases and J by 7 bases, 0 bases remained unmatched. Germline CDR1 reads SGHRS; CDR2 reads YFSETQ. The CDR3 has 13 amino acids. CDR3 sequence (DNA): TGCGCCAGCAGCTTGGGACAGGGGGCTGGCTACACCTTC. It yields the protein CASSLGQGAGYTF.

V usage is TRBV18 and J usage is TRBJ2-7, with 9 bases aligning to TRBD1. CDR1 is KGHSH, CDR2 LQKENI, per germline. The V gene end was trimmed by 4 bases and the J gene end by 5 bases; junction bases not matched to a gene: 6. This CDR3 spans 14 amino acids. CDR3 DNA: TGTGCCAGCTCACTTGGGACAGGGTCCGACGAGCAGTACTTC. This translates into CASSLGTGSDEQYF. The full variable domain, with the rest looked up from reference TRBV18 and TRBJ2-7, is NAGVMQNPRHLVRRRGQEARLRCSPMKGHSHVYWYRQLPEEGLKFMVYLQKENIIDESGMPKERFSAEFPKEGPSILRIQQVVRGDSAAYFCASSLGTGSDEQYFGPGTRLTVT.

Comments on this clone: At one of its ends the junction is not consistent with the germline gene, which may arise from a read error. The rearrangement uses TRBV2 and TRBJ1-5; D is uncertain. Germline-derived CDR1 and CDR2 are SNHLY and FYNNEI. This CDR3 comprises 14 residues. The CDR3 sequence is CAGSEPGSNQPQHF. The CDR3 region has the DNA TGTGCCGGCAGTGAACCGGGGTCCAATCAGCCCCAGCATTTT.

The chain joins TRBV2 to TRBJ1-5, with a weak D call TRBD1 (6 bases). The CDR3 sequence is 14 residues long. The germline gives CDR1 SNHLY, CDR2 FYNNEI. V was shortened by 6 bases and J by 2 bases, with 11 bases between the two germline ends. Written as DNA, the CDR3 is TGTGCCAGCAGGAGGACAGACGGCAATCAGCCCCAGCATTTT. It yields the protein CASRRTDGNQPQHF.

V gene TRBV4-3 combines with J gene TRBJ2-5; D gene ambiguous. V lost 0 bases and J 4 bases, leaving 15 bases between the germline ends. The CDR3 is 16 amino acids. The V gene's germline CDR1 is LGHNA and CDR2 YSLEER. The DNA for the CDR3 is TGCGCCAGCAGCCAAGATTACAGATCGGGCGCAGAGACCCAGTACTTC. Translated, it gives CASSQDYRSGAETQYF.

The chain couples TRBV6-6 to TRBJ2-7, with D unclear. This CDR3 comprises 11 residues. Germline V lookup: CDR1 MNHNY, CDR2 SVGAGI (reference sequence). V was cut by 6 bases and J by 4 bases, with 7 bases left in between. The CDR3 spells CASSPLYEQYF. In DNA form, the CDR3 reads TGTGCCAGCAGCCCTCTTTACGAGCAGTACTTC.

The rearrangement links TRBV10-3 to TRBJ1-1; no firm D call. The CDR3 spans 16 residues. Germline assignment: CDR1 ENHRY and CDR2 SYGVKD. Trimming cost V 2 bases and J 0 bases, with 13 bases left between them. This CDR3 is CAISELGITLNTEAFF. CDR3 coding DNA: TGTGCCATCAGTGAGCTAGGGATAACACTGAACACTGAAGCTTTCTTT.

The V and J genes are TRBV14 and TRBJ1-1; possible D gene TRBD1, 5 bases. Looked up from germline, CDR1 is SGHDN and CDR2 is FVKESK. The ends were cut back, 0 bases at V and 0 bases at J, with 14 bases in the middle. The CDR3 is made up of 17 amino acids. The CDR3 DNA follows: TGTGCCAGCAGCCAAGATCGGGGGGGATTCTTGAACACTGAAGCTTTCTTT. It encodes CASSQDRGGFLNTEAFF.